This is a list of T cell receptor beta chains from one sample in a study of T cell changes during pregnancy in multiple sclerosis. Here immunoSEQ multiplex PCR was the method, and the copy in TCRdb shows in-frame clones only, minus some. This table has approximately 40,000 clones, around 90% appearing once. The material was CD4+ T cells from peripheral blood mononuclear cells, obtained in the second trimester of pregnancy. These receptors were taken from a female donor with multiple sclerosis, enrolled in a pregnancy study. The CDR3 runs from the conserved cysteine through the conserved F or W. Fields, in order: V gene, clone size, CDR3 protein. Where a row states a size, it is once, few, many or the class of an expanded clone; other rows omit it.

v_call: TRBV11-3
clone_size: NA
cdr3_aa: CASSLGGQIYEQYF

v_call: TRBV18
clone_size: NA
cdr3_aa: CASSDVLGTNEKLFF

v_call: TRBV5-1
clone_size: NA
cdr3_aa: CASSPAWTSATSYEQYF

v_call: TRBV28
clone_size: NA
cdr3_aa: CASSLWAGGNPRGYTF

v_call: TRBV19
clone_size: NA
cdr3_aa: CASSRGNRNIQYF

v_call: TRBV5-5
clone_size: NA
cdr3_aa: CASSLRGHEQFF

v_call: TRBV6-1
clone_size: NA
cdr3_aa: CASSEESSGYLEQYF

v_call: TRBV6-1
clone_size: NA
cdr3_aa: CASTTDRNTEAFF

v_call: TRBV28
clone_size: NA
cdr3_aa: CASSLDPGLAGGSRYTQYF

v_call: TRBV5-6
clone_size: NA
cdr3_aa: CASSFKGYSNQPQHF

v_call: TRBV4-2
clone_size: NA
cdr3_aa: CASSLQGQGAYNEQFF

v_call: TRBV2
clone_size: NA
cdr3_aa: CASSVSFPGELFF

v_call: TRBV6-5
clone_size: once
cdr3_aa: CASSSTGASYEQYF

v_call: TRBV6-1
clone_size: NA
cdr3_aa: CASSETGGNEKLFF

v_call: TRBV28
clone_size: NA
cdr3_aa: CASSVLAGVSETQYF

v_call: TRBV4-2
clone_size: NA
cdr3_aa: CASSQEETGEQYF

v_call: TRBV18
clone_size: NA
cdr3_aa: CASSRHLTNTEAFF

v_call: TRBV10-3
clone_size: NA
cdr3_aa: CAISEVKGGPEAFF

v_call: TRBV5-5
clone_size: NA
cdr3_aa: CASSFWTGGNYGYTF

v_call: TRBV14
clone_size: NA
cdr3_aa: CASSQAKLATEQFF

v_call: TRBV21-1
clone_size: NA
cdr3_aa: CASSKAFRTSGNTGELFF

v_call: TRBV28
clone_size: NA
cdr3_aa: CASREIGELFF

v_call: TRBV2
clone_size: NA
cdr3_aa: CASSGGTSRSYEQYF

v_call: TRBV7-2
clone_size: NA
cdr3_aa: CASGRPYNEQFF

v_call: TRBV7-2
clone_size: NA
cdr3_aa: CASSPTGAGTGELFF

v_call: TRBV5-1
clone_size: once
cdr3_aa: CASSSLGGGATEAFF

v_call: TRBV28
clone_size: NA
cdr3_aa: CASSLTNQPQHF

v_call: TRBV29-1
clone_size: NA
cdr3_aa: CSVDPRGGRETQYF

v_call: TRBV19
clone_size: few
cdr3_aa: CASSTQQAQGTQYF

v_call: TRBV28
clone_size: NA
cdr3_aa: CASSPSGRVRTGELFF

v_call: TRBV28
clone_size: NA
cdr3_aa: CASSQRVSGEQYF

v_call: TRBV5-1
clone_size: NA
cdr3_aa: CASSLWREGSYEQYF

v_call: TRBV9
clone_size: NA
cdr3_aa: CASSVLSTNEKLFF

v_call: TRBV9
clone_size: NA
cdr3_aa: CASSVSGLAGVADTQYF

v_call: TRBV27
clone_size: NA
cdr3_aa: CASSLTSGSGGEQFF

v_call: TRBV28
clone_size: NA
cdr3_aa: CASSLLDRFEQYF

v_call: TRBV6-1
clone_size: NA
cdr3_aa: CASSEPLGKPGGNEQFF

v_call: TRBV6-1
clone_size: NA
cdr3_aa: CASSERGPGANVLTF

v_call: TRBV28
clone_size: NA
cdr3_aa: CASTPPIGGIGNQPQHF

v_call: TRBV18
clone_size: NA
cdr3_aa: CASSPDRVGPNEQFF

v_call: TRBV19
clone_size: few
cdr3_aa: CASSIGAGPNQPQHF